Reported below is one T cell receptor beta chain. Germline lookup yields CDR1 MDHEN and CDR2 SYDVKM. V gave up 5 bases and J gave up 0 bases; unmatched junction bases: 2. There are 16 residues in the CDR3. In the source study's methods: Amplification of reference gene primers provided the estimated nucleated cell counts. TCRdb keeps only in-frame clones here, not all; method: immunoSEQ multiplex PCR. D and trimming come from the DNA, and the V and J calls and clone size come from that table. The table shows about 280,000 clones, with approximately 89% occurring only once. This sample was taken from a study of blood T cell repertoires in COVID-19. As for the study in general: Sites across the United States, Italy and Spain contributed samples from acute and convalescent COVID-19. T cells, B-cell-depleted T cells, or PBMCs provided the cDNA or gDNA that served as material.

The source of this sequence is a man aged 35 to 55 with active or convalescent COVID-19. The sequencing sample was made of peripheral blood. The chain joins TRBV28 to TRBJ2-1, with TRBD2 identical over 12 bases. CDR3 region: CASSLTSGSSYNEQFF. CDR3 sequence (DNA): TGTGCCAGCAGTCTGACTAGCGGGAGCTCCTACAATGAGCAGTTCTTC. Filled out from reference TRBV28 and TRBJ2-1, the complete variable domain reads DVKVTQSSRYLVKRTGEKVFLECVQDMDHENMFWYRQDPGLGLRLIYFSYDVKMKEKGDIPEGYSVSREKKERFSLILESASTNQTSMYLCASSLTSGSSYNEQFFGPGTRLTVL.